This T cell receptor (beta chain) was observed in a study of beta chain features in type 1 diabetes (dated by TCRdb to 2016 to 2019). Turning to the overall study: Mean age, gender distribution, total cell number and subset yield did not differ between patients and healthy donors. A total of 107,917,701 sorted cells were examined across all samples, and the number of cells per subset was strongly correlated with RNA yield. In the study, TCRB repertoires of sorted circulating CD4+ T cell subsets from recently diagnosed type 1 diabetes patients were compared with those of matched healthy donors. Naive and central memory subsets were obtained from all 30 or so donors, but regulatory and stem cell-like memory subsets were isolated from only 8 patients and roughly 8 healthy donors.

Beyond this particular receptor, the publication reports: In all four CD4+ subsets, TCRB CDR3 length was moderately but significantly shorter in type 1 diabetes patients. At VDJ recombination sites, patients with type 1 diabetes made fewer insertions and deleted more nucleotides, a pattern implying thymic rearrangement abnormalities. Because cDNA was sequenced instead of genomic DNA, highly expressing activated cells could be over-represented, though the groups showed no difference in activation or CD3 levels. Because small numbers of individuals were included in the HLA sub-analyses, any influence of HLA type on TCRB rearrangement was left unresolved. Shorter templates might be favored by PCR, yet because patient and control samples were amplified and corrected together, any such skew would affect both groups equally. Naive, central memory and regulatory TCRB repertoires appeared to be more alike among patients than among healthy donors.

This clone was detected only a few times. What antigen it recognizes has not been identified. Per-base qualities were not stored, and no clone one base away is much larger. The CDR3 measures 14 amino acids from cysteine to phenylalanine. Only CDR3 DNA remains: 42 bases, in frame from the first base. V has 4 bases trimmed and J has 5 bases trimmed; junction bases matching no gene number 5. According to the germline V gene (reference sequence), CDR1 reads SGHNT and CDR2 reads YYREEE. Each donor gave one peripheral blood draw, roughly 0.12 L on average, collected into heparinised tubes. Using a panel that included CD45RO, CCR7, CD25, CD127, CD95 and CD27, naive, central memory, regulatory and stem cell-like memory CD4+ T cells were sorted on a BD FACSAria II. Purity was above 98% for every sorted population. PBMCs were isolated immediately by Lymphoprep density gradient centrifugation and stained directly without culture. To minimize batch effects, samples were stained and sorted in pairs, one healthy donor with one patient per experiment.

All of the isolated RNA was reverse transcribed with the High Capacity cDNA Reverse Transcription Kit, so expressed TCRB transcripts were sequenced. Deep immunoSEQ sequencing was applied to naive, central memory and regulatory T cell samples, giving an average of around 3.4 million total reads per sample. After sorted cells were lysed in RLT buffer, RNA was extracted with DNase-treated RNeasy Micro or Mini kits, with the choice depending on cell number. To prevent cross-contamination, every cell subset was processed on its own, while patient and healthy donor samples were processed together. The immunoSEQ multiplex PCR was used to amplify TCRB sequences from cDNA, generating 87-bp fragments that spanned the CDR3 region. The amplicons were sequenced using the Illumina HiSeq platform. Per the source publication's procedure: PCR bias was computationally corrected using synthetic template baselines, reads within Hamming distance 2 were collapsed, and singletons that could not be merged were discarded. Reads were aligned to IMGT to assign V, D and J genes, CDR3 length, and insertions or deletions at six rearrangement sites. Clonotype counts were normalized to sorted cell number within each subset before computing true diversity and Gini coefficients with the tcR R package. The overlap coefficient, calculated on TCRB nucleotide sequences, was used to quantify repertoire sharing. TCRdb obtained this table from immuneACCESS and retained in-frame rearrangements with V and J assigned. These tables miss some clones; where compared with another copy, unresolved V genes account for less than half of the shortfall, and the remainder is unexplained. The DNA gave D and trimming, while V, J and clone size come from that table. For this sample the table gives over 150,000 clones, of which around 8% were detected only once. The top ten hold approximately 0.65% of the sample.

The sequence was obtained from a man younger than 30 in good health. Input material: central memory CD4+ T cells from blood. The rearrangement combines TRBV5-4 with TRBJ2-5; 10 bases in the middle match TRBD2. Here is the DNA: TGTGCCAGCAGCCCAGCGGGGGGGATGGAGACCCAGTACTTC. It specifies CASSPAGGMETQYF.